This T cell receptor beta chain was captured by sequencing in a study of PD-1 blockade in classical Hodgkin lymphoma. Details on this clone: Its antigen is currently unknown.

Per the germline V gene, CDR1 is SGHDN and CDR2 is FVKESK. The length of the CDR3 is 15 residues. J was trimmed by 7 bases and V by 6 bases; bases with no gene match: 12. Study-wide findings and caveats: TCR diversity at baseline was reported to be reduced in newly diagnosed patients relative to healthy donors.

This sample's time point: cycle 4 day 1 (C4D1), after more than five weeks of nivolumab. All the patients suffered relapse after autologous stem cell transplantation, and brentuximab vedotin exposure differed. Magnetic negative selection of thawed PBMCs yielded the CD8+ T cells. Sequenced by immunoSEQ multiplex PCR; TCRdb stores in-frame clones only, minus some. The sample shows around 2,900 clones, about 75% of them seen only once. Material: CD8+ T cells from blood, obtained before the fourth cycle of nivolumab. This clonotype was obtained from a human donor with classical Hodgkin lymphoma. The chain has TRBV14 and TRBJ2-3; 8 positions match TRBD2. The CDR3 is CASRQSGRVVHTQYF. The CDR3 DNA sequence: TGTGCCAGCAGACAAAGCGGGAGAGTGGTACATACGCAGTATTTT.